This T cell receptor (beta chain) was observed in a study of cytomegalovirus exposure and HLA in healthy donors. On this clone: Its antigen is unidentified.

Germline CDR1 and CDR2: SNHLY and FYNNEI. The germline V and J ends were trimmed by 7 bases and 4 bases, with 6 bases remaining between them. The CDR3 contains 11 residues. Study-level points and caveats: Later analysis identified about 17,000 TCR beta sequences associated with HLA alleles, using a false discovery rate threshold of 0.05. Some highly shared sequence variants likely arose as a pipeline artifact. Analyses of presence/absence relied on an assumption of roughly uniform sequencing depth across donors.

A multiplex PCR was run with 60 Vbeta primers and 13 Jbeta primers. Under the authors' procedure: In a later analysis, 75 million to 85 million unique TCR beta chains included roughly 11 million shared by two or more donors. Sequencing used immunoSEQ multiplex PCR; TCRdb keeps in-frame clones, though not all of them. D and trimming were read from the DNA, whereas the V and J calls and clone size are those reported in that table. The profile shows around 170,000 clones, 80% to 85% of them singletons. The V gene is TRBV2, the J gene TRBJ2-3; D call uncertain. This TCR came from a woman younger than 30 in good health and CMV-seronegative. The sample comprised PBMCs. CDR3 nucleotides: TGTGCCAGCACTAATTCAGATACGCAGTATTTT. It codes for CASTNSDTQYF.